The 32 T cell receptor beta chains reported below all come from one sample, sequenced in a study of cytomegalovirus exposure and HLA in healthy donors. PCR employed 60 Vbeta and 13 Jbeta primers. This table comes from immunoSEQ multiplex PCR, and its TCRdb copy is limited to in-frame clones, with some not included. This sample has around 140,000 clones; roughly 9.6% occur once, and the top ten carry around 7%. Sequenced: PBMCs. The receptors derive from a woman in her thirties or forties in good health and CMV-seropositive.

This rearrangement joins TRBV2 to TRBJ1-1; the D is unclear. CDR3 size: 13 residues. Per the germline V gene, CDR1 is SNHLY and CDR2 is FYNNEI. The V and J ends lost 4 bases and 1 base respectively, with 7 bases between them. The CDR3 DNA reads TGTGCCAGCAGTGGAGGGTCGAACACTGAAGCTTTCTTT. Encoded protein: CASSGGSNTEAFF.

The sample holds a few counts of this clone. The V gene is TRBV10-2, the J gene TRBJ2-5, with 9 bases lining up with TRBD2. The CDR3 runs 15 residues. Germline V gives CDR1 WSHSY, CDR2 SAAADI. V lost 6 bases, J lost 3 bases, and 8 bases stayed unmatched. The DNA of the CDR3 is TGCGCCAGCAGCGCCGTGCTAGCGGGGAAAGAGACCCAGTACTTC. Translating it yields CASSAVLAGKETQYF.

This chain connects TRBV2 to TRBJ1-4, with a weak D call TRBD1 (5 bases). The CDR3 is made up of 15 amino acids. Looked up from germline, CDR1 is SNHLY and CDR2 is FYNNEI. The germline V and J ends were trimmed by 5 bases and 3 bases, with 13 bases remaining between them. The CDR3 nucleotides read TGTGCCAGCAGTCCGCAGGGATCTGCTAATGAAAAACTGTTTTTT. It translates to CASSPQGSANEKLFF.

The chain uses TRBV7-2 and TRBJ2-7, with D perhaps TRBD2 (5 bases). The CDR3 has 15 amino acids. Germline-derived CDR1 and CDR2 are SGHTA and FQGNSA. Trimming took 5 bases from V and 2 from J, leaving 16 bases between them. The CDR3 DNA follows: TGTGCCAGCAGCCCGTTCCGGGGTGAGACCTACGAGCAGTACTTC. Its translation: CASSPFRGETYEQYF.

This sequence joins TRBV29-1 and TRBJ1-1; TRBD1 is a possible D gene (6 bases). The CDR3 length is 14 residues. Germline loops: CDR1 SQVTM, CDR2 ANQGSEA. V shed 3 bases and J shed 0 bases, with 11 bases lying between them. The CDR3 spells CSVDETGLNTEAFF. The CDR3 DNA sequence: TGCAGCGTTGATGAGACAGGCTTGAACACTGAAGCTTTCTTT.

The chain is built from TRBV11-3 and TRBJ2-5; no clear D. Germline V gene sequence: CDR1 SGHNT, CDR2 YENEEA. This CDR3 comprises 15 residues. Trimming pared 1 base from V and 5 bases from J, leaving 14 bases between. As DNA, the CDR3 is TGTGCCAGCAGCTTAGGGTCGGCTACCGGGGAGACCCAGTACTTC. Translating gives CASSLGSATGETQYF.

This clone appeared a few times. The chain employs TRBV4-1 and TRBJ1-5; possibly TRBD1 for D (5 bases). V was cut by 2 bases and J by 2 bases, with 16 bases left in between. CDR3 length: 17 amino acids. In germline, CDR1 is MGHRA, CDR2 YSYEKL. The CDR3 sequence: CASSQKWGSGGNQPQHF. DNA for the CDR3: TGCGCCAGCAGCCAAAAGTGGGGGAGCGGGGGCAATCAGCCCCAGCATTTT.

The CDR3 DNA reads TGTGCCAGCAGTCCCAGACCCCCTATGGGCACGGGGGACATTCAGTACTTC. Translation gives CASSPRPPMGTGDIQYF. The chain uses TRBV27 and TRBJ2-4; weak D call: TRBD2 (6 bases). The CDR3 is 17 residues long. The germline V and J ends were trimmed by 5 bases and 8 bases, with 25 bases remaining between them. Germline V gene data show CDR1 as MNHEY and CDR2 as SMNVEV (reference sequence).

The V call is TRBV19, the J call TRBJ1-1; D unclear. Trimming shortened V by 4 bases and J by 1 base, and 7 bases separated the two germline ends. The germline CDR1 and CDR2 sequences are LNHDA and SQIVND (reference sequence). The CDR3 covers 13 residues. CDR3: CASSSSANTEAFF. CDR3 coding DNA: TGTGCCAGTAGTAGCAGCGCGAACACTGAAGCTTTCTTT. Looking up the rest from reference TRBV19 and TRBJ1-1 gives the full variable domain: DGGITQSPKYLFRKEGQNVTLSCEQNLNHDAMYWYRQDPGQGLRLIYYSQIVNDFQKGDIAEGYSVSREKKESFPLTVTSAQKNPTAFYLCASSSSANTEAFFGQGTRLTVV.

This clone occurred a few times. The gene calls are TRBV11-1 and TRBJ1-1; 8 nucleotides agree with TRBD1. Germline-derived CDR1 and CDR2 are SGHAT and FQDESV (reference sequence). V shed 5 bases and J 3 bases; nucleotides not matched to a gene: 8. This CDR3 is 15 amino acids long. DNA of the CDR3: TGTGCCAGCAGCGGCCAGGACAGGGCAGACACTGAAGCTTTCTTT. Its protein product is CASSGQDRADTEAFF.

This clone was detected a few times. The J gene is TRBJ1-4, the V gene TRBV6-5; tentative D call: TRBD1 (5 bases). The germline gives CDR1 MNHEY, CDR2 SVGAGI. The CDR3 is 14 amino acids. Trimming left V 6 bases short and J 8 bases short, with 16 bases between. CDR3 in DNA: TGTGCCAGCAGGCCGTCAGGGAAAGGCGAAAAACTGTTTTTT. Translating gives CASRPSGKGEKLFF.

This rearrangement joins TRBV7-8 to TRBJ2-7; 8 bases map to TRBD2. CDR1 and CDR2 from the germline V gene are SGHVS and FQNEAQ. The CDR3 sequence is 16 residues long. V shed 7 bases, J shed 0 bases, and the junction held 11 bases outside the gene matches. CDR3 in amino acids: CASTPREGATSYEQYF. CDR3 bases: TGTGCCAGCACCCCCCGGGAGGGTGCAACCTCCTACGAGCAGTACTTC.

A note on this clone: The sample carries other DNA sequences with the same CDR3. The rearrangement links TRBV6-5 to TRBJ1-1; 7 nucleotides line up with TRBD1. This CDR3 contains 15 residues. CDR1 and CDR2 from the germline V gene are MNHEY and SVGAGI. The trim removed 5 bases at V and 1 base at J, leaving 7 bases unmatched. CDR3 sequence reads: CASSRSGGRNTEAFF. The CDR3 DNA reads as TGTGCCAGCAGTCGTTCAGGGGGACGGAACACTGAAGCTTTCTTT.

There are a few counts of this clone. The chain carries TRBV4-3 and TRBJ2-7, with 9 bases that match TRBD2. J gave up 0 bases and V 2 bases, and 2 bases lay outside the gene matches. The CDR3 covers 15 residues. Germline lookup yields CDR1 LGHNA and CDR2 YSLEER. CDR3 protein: CASSQQRGDSYEQYF. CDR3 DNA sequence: TGCGCCAGCAGCCAACAGCGGGGGGACTCCTACGAGCAGTACTTC.

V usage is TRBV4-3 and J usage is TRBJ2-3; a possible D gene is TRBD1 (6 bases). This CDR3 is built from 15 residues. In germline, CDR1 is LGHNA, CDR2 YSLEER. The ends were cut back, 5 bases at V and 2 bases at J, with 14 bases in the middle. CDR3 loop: CASSSRRGYTDTQYF. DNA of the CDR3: TGCGCCAGCAGCTCGCGCAGGGGTTACACAGATACGCAGTATTTT.

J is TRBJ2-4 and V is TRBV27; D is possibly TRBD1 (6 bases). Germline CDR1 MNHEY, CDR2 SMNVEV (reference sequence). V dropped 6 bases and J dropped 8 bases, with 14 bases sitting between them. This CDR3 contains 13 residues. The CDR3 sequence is CASRTVQGYIQYF. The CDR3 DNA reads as TGTGCCAGCAGGACCGTACAGGGATACATTCAGTACTTC.

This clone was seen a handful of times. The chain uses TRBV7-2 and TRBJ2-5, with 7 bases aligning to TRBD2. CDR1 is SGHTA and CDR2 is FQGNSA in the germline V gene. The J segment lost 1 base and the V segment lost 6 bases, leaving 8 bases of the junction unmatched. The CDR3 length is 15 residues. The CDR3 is CASSMGGDPQETQYF. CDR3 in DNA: TGTGCCAGCAGTATGGGGGGGGATCCCCAAGAGACCCAGTACTTC.

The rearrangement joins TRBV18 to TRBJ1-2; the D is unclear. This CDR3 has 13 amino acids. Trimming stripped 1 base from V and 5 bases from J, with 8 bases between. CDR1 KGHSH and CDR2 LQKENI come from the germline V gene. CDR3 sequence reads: CASSPQTAYGYTF. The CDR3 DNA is TGTGCCAGCTCACCACAAACAGCATATGGCTACACCTTC.

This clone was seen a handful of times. Here the CDR3 DNA reads TGTGCCAGCAGCCTTCTAGCGGGGGGCGGAAGCTCCTACGAGCAGTACTTC. Residues: CASSLLAGGGSSYEQYF. The genes are TRBV11-2 and TRBJ2-7, with 11 bases matching TRBD2. Germline loops: CDR1 SGHAT, CDR2 FQNNGV. The trim removed 5 bases at V and 0 bases at J, leaving 9 bases unmatched. The CDR3 length is 17 residues.

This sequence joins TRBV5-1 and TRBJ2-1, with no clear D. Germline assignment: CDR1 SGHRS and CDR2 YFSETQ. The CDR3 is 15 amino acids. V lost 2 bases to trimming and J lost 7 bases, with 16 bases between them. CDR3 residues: CASSFSGITPNEQFF. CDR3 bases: TGCGCCAGCAGCTTCTCTGGTATTACACCGAATGAGCAGTTCTTC.

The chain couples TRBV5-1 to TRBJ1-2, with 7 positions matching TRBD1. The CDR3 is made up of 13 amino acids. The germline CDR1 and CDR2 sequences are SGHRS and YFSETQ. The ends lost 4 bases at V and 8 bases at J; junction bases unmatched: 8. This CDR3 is CASSIDRVRGYTF. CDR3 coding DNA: TGCGCCAGCAGCATAGACAGGGTACGCGGCTACACCTTC.

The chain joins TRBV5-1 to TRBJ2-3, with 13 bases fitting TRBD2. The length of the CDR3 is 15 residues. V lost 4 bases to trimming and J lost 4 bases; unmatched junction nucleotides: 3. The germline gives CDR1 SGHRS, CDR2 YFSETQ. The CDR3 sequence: CASSQLAGGADTQYF. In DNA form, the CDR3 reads TGCGCCAGCAGCCAACTAGCGGGGGGGGCAGATACGCAGTATTTT.

For the CDR3, the DNA is TGTGCCAGCAGCAAAACTAGAGCGGGGCAGGAGCAAGGTGAAAAACTGTTTTTT. This codes for CASSKTRAGQEQGEKLFF. The rearrangement uses TRBV21-1 and TRBJ1-4. TRBV21-1 counts as a pseudogene. This CDR3 is 18 amino acids long.

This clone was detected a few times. CDR3 nucleotides: TGTGCCAGCTCACCACTCCCGGGACAGGCCTACGAGCAGTACTTC. This sequence encodes CASSPLPGQAYEQYF. The chain carries TRBV18 and TRBJ2-7, with TRBD1 matching over 8 bases. The CDR3 loop spans 15 amino acids. The junction had 4 bases not matched to a gene; V was cut back by 1 base and J by 2 bases. Germline V gene sequence: CDR1 KGHSH, CDR2 LQKENI.

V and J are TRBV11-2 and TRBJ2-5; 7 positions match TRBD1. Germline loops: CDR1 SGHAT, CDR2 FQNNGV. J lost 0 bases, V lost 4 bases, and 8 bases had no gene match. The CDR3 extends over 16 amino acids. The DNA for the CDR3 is TGTGCCAGCAGCTCCCCCTCGGGACAGTACCAAGAGACCCAGTACTTC. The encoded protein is CASSSPSGQYQETQYF.

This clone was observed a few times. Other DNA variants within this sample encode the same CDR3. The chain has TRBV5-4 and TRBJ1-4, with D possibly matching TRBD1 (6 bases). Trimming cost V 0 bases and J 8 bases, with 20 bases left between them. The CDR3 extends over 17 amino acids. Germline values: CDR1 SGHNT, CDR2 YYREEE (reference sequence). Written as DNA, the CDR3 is TGTGCCAGCAGCTTGGCGTTGGCGGGGGGCGTGGGGGAAAAACTGTTTTTT. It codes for CASSLALAGGVGEKLFF.

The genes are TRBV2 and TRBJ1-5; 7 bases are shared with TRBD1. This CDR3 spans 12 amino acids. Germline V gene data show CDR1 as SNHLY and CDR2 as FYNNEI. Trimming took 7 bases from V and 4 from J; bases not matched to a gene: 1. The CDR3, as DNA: TGTGCCAGCACGACAGGGAATCAGCCCCAGCATTTT. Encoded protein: CASTTGNQPQHF.

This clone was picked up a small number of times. The CDR3 loop reads CASSYSTGNEKLFF. CDR3 bases: TGTGCCAGCAGTTACTCGACAGGGAATGAAAAACTGTTTTTT. V and J are TRBV6-5 and TRBJ1-4; 7 nucleotides line up with TRBD1. Germline values: CDR1 MNHEY, CDR2 SVGAGI. The CDR3 length is 14 residues. The trim removed 0 bases at V and 5 bases at J, leaving 0 bases unmatched.

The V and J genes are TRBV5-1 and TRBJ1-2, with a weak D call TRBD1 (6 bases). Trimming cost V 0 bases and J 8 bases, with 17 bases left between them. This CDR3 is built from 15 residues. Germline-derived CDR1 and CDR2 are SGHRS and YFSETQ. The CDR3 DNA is TGCGCCAGCAGCTTGGCTGGGTTAGACCAGGGGGGCTACACCTTC. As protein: CASSLAGLDQGGYTF.

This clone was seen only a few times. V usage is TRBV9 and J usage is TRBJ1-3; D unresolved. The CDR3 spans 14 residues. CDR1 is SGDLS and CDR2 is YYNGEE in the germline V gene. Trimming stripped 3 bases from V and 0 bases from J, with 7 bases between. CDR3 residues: CASSAQLSGNTIYF. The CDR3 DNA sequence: TGTGCCAGCAGCGCGCAACTCTCTGGAAACACCATATATTTT.

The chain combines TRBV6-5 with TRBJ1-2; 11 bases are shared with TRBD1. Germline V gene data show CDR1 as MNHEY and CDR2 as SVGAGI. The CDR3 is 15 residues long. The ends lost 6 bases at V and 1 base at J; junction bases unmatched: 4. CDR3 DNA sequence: TGTGCCAGCAGGACCGGGACAGGGGGTAACTATGGCTACACCTTC. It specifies CASRTGTGGNYGYTF.

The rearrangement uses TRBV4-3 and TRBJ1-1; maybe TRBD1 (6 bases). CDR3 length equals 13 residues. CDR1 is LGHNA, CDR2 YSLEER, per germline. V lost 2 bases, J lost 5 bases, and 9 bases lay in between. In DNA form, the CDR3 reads TGCGCCAGCAGCCAATTACAGGGTACTGAAGCTTTCTTT. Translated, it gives CASSQLQGTEAFF.